This is a list of T cell receptor beta chains from one sample in a study of PD-1 blockade in classical Hodgkin lymphoma. Method: immunoSEQ multiplex PCR; TCRdb's copy keeps in-frame clones and lacks some. The sample holds 10,000 to 15,000 clones, roughly 89% seen once. Material: peripheral blood mononuclear cells (PBMCs), obtained at baseline. The source of these receptors is a human donor with classical Hodgkin lymphoma. The CDR3 runs from the conserved cysteine through the conserved F or W. The D gene is left open where the match is weak. The size field is filled for only some rows; it gives once, few, many or a size class.

>-|-|TRBV28|TRBJ2-5
CASTVALRETQYF
TGTGCCAGCACTGTGGCGCTGCGAGAGACCCAGTACTTC
>-|-|TRBV10-3|TRBJ2-1
CAISEQGFRSYNEQFF
TGTGCCATCAGTGAGCAGGGTTTCAGGTCCTACAATGAGCAGTTCTTC
>-|TRBD1|TRBV9|TRBJ1-6
CASNRDPGGYSPLHF
TGTGCCAGCAACAGGGATCCAGGGGGTTATTCACCCCTCCACTTT
>few|TRBD1|TRBV2|TRBJ2-5
CAITNRRGPQETQYF
TGTGCCATCACGAACCGAAGGGGGCCGCAAGAGACCCAGTACTTC
>-|TRBD1|TRBV7-2|TRBJ2-1
CASSAGTGVYNEQFF
TGTGCCAGCAGCGCCGGGACAGGGGTTTACAATGAGCAGTTCTTC
>-|-|TRBV7-8|TRBJ1-1
CASSHGQKNTEAFF
TGTGCCAGCAGCCATGGACAGAAGAACACTGAAGCTTTCTTT
>once|-|TRBV7-9|TRBJ1-1
CASSPPDPGAFF
TGTGCCAGCAGCCCACCGGACCCGGGAGCTTTCTTT
>-|-|TRBV10-2|TRBJ1-1
CASSESRMGGKAFF
TGCGCCAGCAGTGAGTCGAGAATGGGCGGAAAAGCTTTCTTT
>-|-|TRBV4-3|TRBJ2-1
CASSELASSSYNEQFF
TGCGCCAGCAGCGAACTAGCATCGAGCTCCTACAATGAGCAGTTCTTC
>-|-|TRBV6-1|TRBJ2-1
CASRTSGAGEQFF
TGTGCCAGCAGAACTTCAGGGGCGGGAGAGCAGTTCTTC
>-|-|TRBV6-6|TRBJ2-5
CASIPSGEETQYF
TGTGCCAGCATCCCCTCAGGGGAAGAGACCCAGTACTTC
>-|TRBD1|TRBV19|TRBJ2-2
CASSVTGNTGELFF
TGTGCCAGTAGTGTGACAGGGAATACCGGGGAGCTGTTTTTT
>-|TRBD1|TRBV5-5|TRBJ1-1
CASSWGQGVNTEAFF
TGTGCCAGCAGCTGGGGACAGGGAGTGAACACTGAAGCTTTCTTT
>-|TRBD2|TRBV6-1|TRBJ2-2
CASKTSGGATGELFF
TGTGCCAGCAAAACTAGCGGGGGGGCCACCGGGGAGCTGTTTTTT